The clone carrying this T cell receptor (beta chain) has just one count. No antigen is known for it. Method: immunoSEQ multiplex PCR; TCRdb's copy keeps in-frame clones and lacks some. This sample has a few thousand clones; about 80% occur once, and the top ten carry under 25%. Losses at the gene ends were 4 bases for V and 8 bases for J; bases not matched to a gene: 6. The CDR3 loop spans 13 amino acids. The data originate from a study of tissue T cells after allogeneic stem cell transplantation. Enrolled prospectively were adult allogeneic hematopoietic cell transplant recipients whose graft-versus-host disease was steroid-refractory. Notes on the study in general: Only a limited share of tissue TCRs appeared in blood or spleen.

The receptor was isolated from a male patient at least 60 years old with steroid-refractory graft-versus-host disease after an allogeneic stem cell transplant. Some of these T cells may belong to the graft donor. The sample in question was small intestine tissue, obtained at autopsy. This chain joins TRBV12-3 or TRBV12-4 and TRBJ1-2; 8 bases fit TRBD1. Here the CDR3 DNA reads TGTGCCAGCAGTTCCGGCAGGGGGCGCGGCTACACCTTC. It yields the protein CASSSGRGRGYTF.